The entry below gives a single T cell receptor beta chain sequence along with its context. The data were taken from a study of blood T cell repertoires in COVID-19. Sequencing was performed with immunoSEQ multiplex PCR; in TCRdb, only in-frame clones are kept and a portion is missing. The sample lists around 84,000 clones, about 68% seen once, with 5% to 6% in the top ten. Sequences were obtained from peripheral blood. This clonotype was obtained from a man in his fifties or sixties with active or convalescent COVID-19.

The CDR3: CASSLGPHRPSYNEQFF. DNA for the CDR3: TGTGCCAGCAGCTTAGGTCCCCACAGGCCTTCCTACAATGAGCAGTTCTTC. The chain has TRBV11-2 and TRBJ2-1; D perhaps matches TRBD1 (5 bases). CDR3 length: 17 amino acids. Germline assignment: CDR1 SGHAT and CDR2 FQNNGV. The V gene lost 1 base and the J gene lost 1 base, with 14 bases spanning the gap.